The 2 T cell receptor beta chains below were found in one sample sequenced in a study of T cell repertoires in cytomegalovirus infection. TCRdb re-analysed the reads in MiXCR, keeping a single row per CDR3 protein. The profile shows approximately 990,000 distinct CDR3 sequences, about a third of them singletons. Which antigens these TCRs recognize remains unknown. The input for sequencing was cultured CD8+ T cells from PBMCs, taken from culture after CMV antigen stimulation. The receptors were gathered from a human donor in good health (CMV status not recorded). Some clones in this sample may be carry-over from other donors' samples.

This clonotype was detected only a few times. The genes are TRBV7-9 and TRBJ1-1; 7 bases align to TRBD1. The V and J ends lost 5 bases and 1 base, in that order; junction bases with no gene match: 7. The CDR3 covers 15 residues. The germline V gene has CDR1 SEHNR and CDR2 FQNEAQ (reference sequence). The chain's CDR3 is CASSILDRRNTEAFF. For the CDR3, the DNA is TGTGCCAGCAGCATCTTGGACAGGAGGAACACTGAAGCTTTCTTT.

This sequence joins TRBV24-1 and TRBJ2-1; 7 nucleotides agree with TRBD1. J lost 2 bases, V lost 10 bases, and 4 bases had no gene match. The germline V gene has CDR1 KGHDR and CDR2 SFDVKD. This CDR3 has 13 amino acids. The CDR3 region has the DNA TGTGCCACGAGACAGGGAACCTACAATGAGCAGTTCTTC. This encodes CATRQGTYNEQFF.